These 7 T cell receptor beta chains were sequenced from one sample in a study of blood T cell repertoires in COVID-19. Here immunoSEQ multiplex PCR was the method, and the copy in TCRdb shows in-frame clones only, minus some. The table records about 180,000 clones, 88% of them present only once. The sample was peripheral blood. These receptors came from a woman between 25 and 40 years old with acute or convalescent COVID-19.

The chain joins TRBV27 to TRBJ1-3, with D possibly TRBD1 on 5 matching bases. From germline, CDR1 is MNHEY and CDR2 SMNVEV (reference sequence). The CDR3 covers 19 residues. Trimming pared 2 bases from V and 0 bases from J, leaving 20 bases between. The CDR3 reads CASSLPYTETVLSGNTIYF. CDR3 bases: TGTGCCAGCAGTTTACCCTACACCGAGACAGTCCTCTCTGGAAACACCATATATTTT.

The rearrangement uses TRBV28 and TRBJ2-1, with 10 bases that match TRBD1. Germline V CDR1 and CDR2: MDHEN, SYDVKM. J lost 7 bases, V lost 6 bases, and 12 bases had no gene match. CDR3 length: 16 amino acids. CDR3 nucleotides: TGTGCCAGCAGCTCTACAATAGACAGGGGGCGGAATGAGCAGTTCTTC. It codes for CASSSTIDRGRNEQFF.

This clone was detected only once. The chain uses TRBV30 and TRBJ2-7; a possible D gene is TRBD1 (6 bases). The V gene's germline CDR1 is GTSNPN and CDR2 SVGIG (reference sequence). V gave up 4 bases and J gave up 0 bases, with 10 bases separating them. CDR3 length equals 13 residues. The CDR3 region has the DNA TGTGCCTGGATGACAGGCCTCTCCTACGAGCAGTACTTC. Amino acid sequence: CAWMTGLSYEQYF. The full variable domain, completed using reference TRBV30 and TRBJ2-7, is SQTIHQWPATLVQPVGSPLSLECTVEGTSNPNLYWYRQAAGRGLQLLFYSVGIGQISSEVPQNLSASRPQDRQFILSSKKLLLSDSGFYLCAWMTGLSYEQYFGPGTRLTVT.

The chain has TRBV19 and TRBJ1-6, with TRBD1 identical over 8 bases. Germline V gene sequence: CDR1 LNHDA, CDR2 SQIVND (reference sequence). Unmatched junction bases numbered 4, after V lost 6 bases and J lost 9 bases. This CDR3 has 13 amino acids. The CDR3 sequence: CASRSDRGSPLHF. The DNA of the CDR3 is TGTGCCAGTAGGAGTGACAGGGGTTCACCCCTCCACTTT.

The chain uses TRBV2 and TRBJ1-2, with D perhaps TRBD1 (5 bases). Per germline, CDR1 SNHLY and CDR2 FYNNEI. Trimming took 9 bases from V and 0 from J, leaving 11 bases between them. This CDR3 has 13 residues. CDR3 nucleotides: TGTGCCAGGGAGCGGGGCCCTAACTATGGCTACACCTTC. It encodes CARERGPNYGYTF.

The chain joins TRBV18 to TRBJ2-1, with D possibly being TRBD2 (6 bases). This CDR3 is 15 amino acids long. Germline lookup yields CDR1 KGHSH and CDR2 LQKENI. V was shortened by 8 bases and J by 4 bases, with 18 bases between the two germline ends. CDR3: CASTAEAGSYNEQFF. The CDR3 coding sequence is TGTGCCAGCACAGCCGAGGCCGGGAGTTACAATGAGCAGTTCTTC.

This clone was recorded once. This chain links TRBV11-2 with TRBJ2-3; 8 positions match TRBD2. The CDR3 spans 13 residues. CDR1 is SGHAT, CDR2 FQNNGV, per germline. The junction had 4 bases not matched to a gene; V was cut back by 6 bases and J by 5 bases. CDR3 region: CASSQRGGDTQYF. CDR3 bases: TGTGCCAGCAGTCAACGGGGGGGAGATACGCAGTATTTT.